These 2 T cell receptor beta chains were sequenced from one sample in a study of blood T cell repertoires in COVID-19. Profiling relied on immunoSEQ multiplex PCR, and the TCRdb table lists in-frame clones only, not all of them. The sample includes around 500,000 clones, approximately 85% seen only once; the top ten take under 4%. Sequencing was carried out using peripheral blood. The receptors stem from a human donor in a cohort sampled during active COVID-19.

V usage is TRBV5-5 and J usage is TRBJ2-2, with a possible D match to TRBD2 (5 bases). Trimming shortened V by 0 bases and J by 1 base, and 10 bases separated the two germline ends. Germline V gene data show CDR1 as SGHKS and CDR2 as YYEKEE (reference sequence). The CDR3 has 16 amino acids. CDR3 in DNA: TGTGCCAGCAGCTTGGGGCAGCGGCGGAACACCGGGGAGCTGTTTTTT. Its translation: CASSLGQRRNTGELFF.

This chain links TRBV24-1 with TRBJ2-3, with TRBD2 matching 7 bases. The V and J ends lost 9 bases and 3 bases, in that order; junction bases with no gene match: 11. Germline loops: CDR1 KGHDR, CDR2 SFDVKD. The CDR3 contains 15 residues. CDR3: CATAWGEGQTDTQYF. CDR3 DNA sequence: TGTGCCACCGCCTGGGGGGAGGGCCAAACAGATACGCAGTATTTT.